This TCR beta chain was profiled in a study of T cell changes during pregnancy in multiple sclerosis. This clone was counted once. Here immunoSEQ multiplex PCR was the method, and the copy in TCRdb shows in-frame clones only, minus some. The sample carries under 70,000 clones, 92% recorded once. The CDR3 runs to 11 residues. CDR1 is SGHDT and CDR2 is YYEEEE in the germline V gene. V lost 4 bases and J 7 bases, leaving 6 bases between the germline ends. The material sequenced was peripheral blood, taken in the third trimester of pregnancy. The genes are TRBV5-6 and TRBJ2-1, with unresolved D. This TCR derives from a female donor in good health, enrolled as a control in a pregnancy study. CDR3 DNA sequence: TGTGCCAGCAGCCACACAAATGAGCAGTTCTTC. It translates to CASSHTNEQFF.